This is a list of T cell receptor beta chains from one sample in a study of CD8+CD57+ T cells in acquired aplastic anemia. TCRdb re-called the reads with MiXCR, one entry per CDR3 protein. The top ten hold about 29% of the sample, which has over 200,000 distinct CDR3 sequences, approximately 57% seen once. The sample taken for sequencing was sorted CD4+, CD8+, or CD8+CD57+ T cells (not recorded which) from PBMCs. All receptors come from a human donor in good health. Each CDR3 is given with its conserved first and last residue.

length: 18
J: TRBJ1-1
V: TRBV20-1
CDR3: CSAPGGGGQGAVLTEAFF

length: 14
J: TRBJ2-5
V: TRBV10-1
CDR3: CASSDSRAGETQYF

length: 11
J: TRBJ1-2
V: TRBV20-1
CDR3: CSASPTVGYTF

length: 13
J: TRBJ1-1
V: TRBV29-1
CDR3: CSMAWGFRRRAFF

length: 13
J: TRBJ2-7
V: TRBV12-3/TRBV12-4
CDR3: CASRISVAYEQYF

length: 16
J: TRBJ2-3
V: TRBV5-1
CDR3: CASSSHERGGPSEQYF

length: 13
J: TRBJ1-1
V: TRBV10-3
CDR3: CASSTDANTEAFF

length: 17
J: TRBJ2-1
V: TRBV7-2
CDR3: CASSQYSPGGSYNEQFF

length: 16
J: TRBJ2-1
V: TRBV2
CDR3: CASIPRSGTGSYEQFF

length: 15
J: TRBJ2-1
V: TRBV15
CDR3: CATSRDPGGPLEQFF

length: 16
J: TRBJ2-1
V: TRBV29-1
CDR3: CSVEESGLGPYNEQFF

length: 16
J: NA
V: TRBV9
CDR3: CASSLSGTGDADTQHF

length: 14
J: TRBJ2-7
V: TRBV5-6
CDR3: CASSAGLAIYEQYF

length: 13
J: TRBJ1-1
V: TRBV9
CDR3: CASSVGESLEAFF

length: 13
J: TRBJ1-2
V: TRBV10-2
CDR3: CAVGGQGEGGYTF

length: 16
J: TRBJ1-5
V: TRBV6-1
CDR3: CASSEAGLYSNQPQHF

length: 13
J: TRBJ1-4
V: TRBV29-1
CDR3: CSVGGRPSEKLFF

length: 15
J: TRBJ1-6
V: TRBV25-1
CDR3: CASSDGTIDNSPLHF

length: 15
J: TRBJ2-3
V: TRBV6-1
CDR3: CASRLAGGGMDTQYF

length: 12
J: TRBJ1-2
V: TRBV19
CDR3: CASSIARAGYTF

length: 17
J: TRBJ1-1
V: TRBV29-1
CDR3: CSIVETGTGVWNTEAFF

length: 16
J: TRBJ1-1
V: TRBV7-9
CDR3: CASSLPLQGSNTEAFF

length: 12
J: NA
V: TRBV7-2
CDR3: CASGPLTGELFF

length: 13
J: TRBJ2-1
V: TRBV29-1
CDR3: CSVETWPYNEQFF

length: 14
J: TRBJ1-6
V: TRBV9
CDR3: CASSVGSAGSPLHF

length: 14
J: TRBJ2-5
V: TRBV19
CDR3: CASSPFGLEGTQYF

length: 17
J: TRBJ2-1
V: TRBV20-1
CDR3: CSAREGVFGLAYNEQFF

length: 16
J: TRBJ2-1
V: TRBV5-1
CDR3: CASSLGAGGTRIEQFF

length: 18
J: TRBJ1-5
V: TRBV7-6
CDR3: CASSLGPPSRADNQPQHF

length: 14
J: TRBJ2-1
V: TRBV9
CDR3: CASSKGGRVDEQFF

length: 15
J: TRBJ2-3
V: TRBV29-1
CDR3: CSVEDRGGATDTQYF

length: 16
J: TRBJ1-2
V: TRBV15
CDR3: CATSRDLSGANYGYTF

length: 16
J: TRBJ1-6
V: TRBV7-8
CDR3: CASSVTSGTGNSPLHF

length: 16
J: TRBJ2-3
V: TRBV24-1
CDR3: CATSERGPSVTDTQYF